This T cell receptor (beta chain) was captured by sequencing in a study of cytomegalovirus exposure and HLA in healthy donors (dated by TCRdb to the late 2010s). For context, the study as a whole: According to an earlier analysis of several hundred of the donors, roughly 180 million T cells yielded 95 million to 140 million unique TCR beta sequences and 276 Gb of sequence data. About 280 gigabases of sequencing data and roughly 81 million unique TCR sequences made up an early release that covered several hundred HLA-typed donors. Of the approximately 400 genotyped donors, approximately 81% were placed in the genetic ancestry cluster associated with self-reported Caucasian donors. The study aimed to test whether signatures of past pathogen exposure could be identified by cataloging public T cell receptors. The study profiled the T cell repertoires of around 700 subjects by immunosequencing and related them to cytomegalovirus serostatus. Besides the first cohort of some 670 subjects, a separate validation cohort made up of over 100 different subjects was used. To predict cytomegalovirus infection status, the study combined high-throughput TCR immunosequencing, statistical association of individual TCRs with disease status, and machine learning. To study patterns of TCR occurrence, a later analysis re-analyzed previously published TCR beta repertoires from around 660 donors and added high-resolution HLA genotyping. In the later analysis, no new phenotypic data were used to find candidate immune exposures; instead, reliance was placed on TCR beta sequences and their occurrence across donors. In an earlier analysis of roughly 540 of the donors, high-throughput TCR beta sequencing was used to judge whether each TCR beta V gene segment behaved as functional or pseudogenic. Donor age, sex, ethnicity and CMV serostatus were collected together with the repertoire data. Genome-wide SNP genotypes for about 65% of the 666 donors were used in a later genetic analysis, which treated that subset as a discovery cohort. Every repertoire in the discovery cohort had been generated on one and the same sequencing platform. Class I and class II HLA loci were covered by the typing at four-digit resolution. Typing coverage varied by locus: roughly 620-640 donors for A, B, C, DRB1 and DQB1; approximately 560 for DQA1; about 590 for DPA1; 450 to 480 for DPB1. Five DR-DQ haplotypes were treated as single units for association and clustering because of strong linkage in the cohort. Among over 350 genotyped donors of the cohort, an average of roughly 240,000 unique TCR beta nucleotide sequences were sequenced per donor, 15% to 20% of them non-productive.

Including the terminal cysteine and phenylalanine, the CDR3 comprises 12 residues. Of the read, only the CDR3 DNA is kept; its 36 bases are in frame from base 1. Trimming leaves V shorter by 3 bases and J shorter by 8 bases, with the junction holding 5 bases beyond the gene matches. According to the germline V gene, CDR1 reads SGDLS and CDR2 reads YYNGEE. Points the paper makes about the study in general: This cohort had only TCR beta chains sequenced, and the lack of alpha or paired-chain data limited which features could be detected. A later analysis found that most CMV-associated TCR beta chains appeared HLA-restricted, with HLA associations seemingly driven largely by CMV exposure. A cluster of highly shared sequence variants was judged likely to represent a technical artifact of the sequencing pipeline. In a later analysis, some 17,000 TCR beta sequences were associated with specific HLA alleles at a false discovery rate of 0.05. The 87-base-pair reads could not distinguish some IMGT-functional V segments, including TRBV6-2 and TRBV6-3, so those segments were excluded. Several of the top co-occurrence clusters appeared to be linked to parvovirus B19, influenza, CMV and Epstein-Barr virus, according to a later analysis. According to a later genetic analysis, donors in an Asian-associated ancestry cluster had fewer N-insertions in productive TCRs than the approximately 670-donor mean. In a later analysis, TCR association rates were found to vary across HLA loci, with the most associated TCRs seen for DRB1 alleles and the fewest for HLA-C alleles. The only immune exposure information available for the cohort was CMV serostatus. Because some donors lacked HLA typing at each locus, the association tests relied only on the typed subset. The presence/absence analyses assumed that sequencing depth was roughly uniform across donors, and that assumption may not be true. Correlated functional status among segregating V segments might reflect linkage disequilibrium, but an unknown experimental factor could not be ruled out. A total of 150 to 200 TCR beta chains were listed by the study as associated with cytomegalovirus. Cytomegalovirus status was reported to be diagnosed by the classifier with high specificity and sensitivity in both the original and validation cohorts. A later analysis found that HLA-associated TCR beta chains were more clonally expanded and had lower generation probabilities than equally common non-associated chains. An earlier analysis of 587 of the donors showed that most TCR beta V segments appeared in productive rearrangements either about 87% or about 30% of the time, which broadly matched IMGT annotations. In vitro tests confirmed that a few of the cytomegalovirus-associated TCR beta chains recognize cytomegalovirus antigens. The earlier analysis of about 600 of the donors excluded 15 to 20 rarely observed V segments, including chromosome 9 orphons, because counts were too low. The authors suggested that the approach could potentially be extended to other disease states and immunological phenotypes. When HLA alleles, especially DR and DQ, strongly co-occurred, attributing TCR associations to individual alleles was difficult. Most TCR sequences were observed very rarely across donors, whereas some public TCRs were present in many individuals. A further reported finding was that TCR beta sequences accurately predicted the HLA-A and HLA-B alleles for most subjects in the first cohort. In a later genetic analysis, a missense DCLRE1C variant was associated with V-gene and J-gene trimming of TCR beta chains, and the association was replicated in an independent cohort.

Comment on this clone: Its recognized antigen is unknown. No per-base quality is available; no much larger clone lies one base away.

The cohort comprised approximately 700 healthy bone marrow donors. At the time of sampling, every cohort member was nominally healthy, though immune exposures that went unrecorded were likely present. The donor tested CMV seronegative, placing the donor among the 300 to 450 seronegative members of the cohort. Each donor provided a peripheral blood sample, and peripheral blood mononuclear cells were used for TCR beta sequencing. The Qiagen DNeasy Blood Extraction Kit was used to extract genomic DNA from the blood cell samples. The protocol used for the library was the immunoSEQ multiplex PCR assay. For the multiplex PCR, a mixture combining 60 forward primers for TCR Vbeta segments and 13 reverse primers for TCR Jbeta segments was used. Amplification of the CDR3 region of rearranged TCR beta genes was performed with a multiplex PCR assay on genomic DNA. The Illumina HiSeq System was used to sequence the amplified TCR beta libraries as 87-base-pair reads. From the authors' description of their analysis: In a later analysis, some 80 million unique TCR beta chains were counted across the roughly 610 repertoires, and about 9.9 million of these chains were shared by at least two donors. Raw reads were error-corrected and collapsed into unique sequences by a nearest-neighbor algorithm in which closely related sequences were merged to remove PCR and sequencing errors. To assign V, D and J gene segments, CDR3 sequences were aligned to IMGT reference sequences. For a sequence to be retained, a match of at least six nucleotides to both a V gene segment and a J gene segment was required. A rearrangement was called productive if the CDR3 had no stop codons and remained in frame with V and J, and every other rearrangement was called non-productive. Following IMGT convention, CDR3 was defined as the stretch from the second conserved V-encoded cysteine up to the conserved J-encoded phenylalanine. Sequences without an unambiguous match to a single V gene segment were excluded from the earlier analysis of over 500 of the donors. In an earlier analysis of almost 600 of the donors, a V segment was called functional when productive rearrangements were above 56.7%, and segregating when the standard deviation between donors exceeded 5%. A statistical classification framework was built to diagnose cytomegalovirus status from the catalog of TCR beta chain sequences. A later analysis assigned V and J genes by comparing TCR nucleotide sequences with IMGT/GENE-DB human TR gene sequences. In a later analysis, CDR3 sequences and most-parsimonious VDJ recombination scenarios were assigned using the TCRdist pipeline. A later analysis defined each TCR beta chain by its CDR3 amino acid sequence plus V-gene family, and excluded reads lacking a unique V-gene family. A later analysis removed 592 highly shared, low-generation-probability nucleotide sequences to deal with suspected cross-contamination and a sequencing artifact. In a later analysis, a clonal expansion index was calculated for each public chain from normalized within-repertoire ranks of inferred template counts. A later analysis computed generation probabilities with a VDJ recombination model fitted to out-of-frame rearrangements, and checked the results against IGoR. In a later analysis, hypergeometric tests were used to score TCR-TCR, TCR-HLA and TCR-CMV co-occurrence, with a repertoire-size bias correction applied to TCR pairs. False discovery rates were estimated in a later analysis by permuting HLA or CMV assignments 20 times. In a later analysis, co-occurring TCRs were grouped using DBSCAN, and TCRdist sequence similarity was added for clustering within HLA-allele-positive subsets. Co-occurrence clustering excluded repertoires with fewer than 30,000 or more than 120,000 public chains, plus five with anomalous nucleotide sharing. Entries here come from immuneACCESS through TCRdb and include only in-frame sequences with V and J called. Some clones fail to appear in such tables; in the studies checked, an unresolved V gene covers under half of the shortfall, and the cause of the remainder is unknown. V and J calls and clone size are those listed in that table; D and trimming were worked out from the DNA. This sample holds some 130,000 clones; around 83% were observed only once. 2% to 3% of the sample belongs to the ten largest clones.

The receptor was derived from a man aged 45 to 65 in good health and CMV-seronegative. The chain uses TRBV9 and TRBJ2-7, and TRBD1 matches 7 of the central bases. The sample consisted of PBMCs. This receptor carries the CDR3 CASSGRGGQQYF. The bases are TGTGCCAGCAGCGGGAGAGGGGGCCAGCAGTACTTC.